These 10 T cell receptor beta chains share one sample of origin, sequenced in a study of CD8+CD57+ T cells in acquired aplastic anemia. It was genomic DNA that served as the template for profiling TCR beta VDJ and CDR3. TCRdb reprocessed the reads with MiXCR, giving one entry per CDR3 protein. The table has around 190,000 distinct CDR3 sequences, under 65% seen once; the top ten hold roughly 29%. Sequences were obtained from sorted CD4+, CD8+, or CD8+CD57+ T cells (not recorded which) from PBMCs. Source of these receptors: a human donor in good health.

The chain is built from TRBV2 and TRBJ1-3; 9 positions match TRBD1. V was pared by 8 bases and J by 3 bases, with 8 bases of the junction left unmatched. CDR3 length equals 15 residues. Germline CDR1 reads SNHLY; CDR2 reads FYNNEI. Here the CDR3 reads CASGEQGARGNTIYF. In nucleotides, the CDR3 is TGTGCCAGCGGAGAACAGGGGGCGCGTGGAAACACCATATATTTT.

This clonotype was seen only a few times. The DNA for the CDR3 is TGTGCCAGCAGCCAATTCGGACCTCCAACTAATGAAAAACTGTTTTTT. Its translation is CASSQFGPPTNEKLFF. The gene calls are TRBV4-2 and TRBJ1-4; unclear D gene. The V gene's germline CDR1 is LGHNA and CDR2 YNFKEQ. V gave up 2 bases and J gave up 0 bases, with 10 bases separating them. The CDR3 is 16 residues long.

CDR3: CSVAHGRNTGELFF. CDR3 DNA: TGCAGCGTTGCTCACGGGCGAAACACCGGGGAGCTGTTTTTT. V is TRBV29-1 and J is TRBJ2-2, with unresolved D. The CDR3 spans 14 residues. Trimming cost V 4 bases and J 2 bases, with 11 bases left between them. Germline V gene sequence: CDR1 SQVTM, CDR2 ANQGSEA.

This sequence joins TRBV7-8 and TRBJ2-7, with unresolved D. The germline V and J ends were trimmed by 1 base and 12 bases, with 10 bases remaining between them. The CDR3 has 11 amino acids. Per germline, CDR1 SGHVS and CDR2 FQNEAQ. The CDR3 region has the DNA TGTGCCAGCAGCTTAGTGGGTACCCTGTACTTC. The encoded protein is CASSLVGTLYF.

This clonotype was seen a few times. A junction boundary mismatches the germline segment, possibly from a read error. The CDR3 nucleotides are TGTACCAGCAGTTTAGGACAGAACGAAGCTTTCTTT. Translation gives CTSSLGQNEAFF. The J gene is TRBJ1-1, the V gene TRBV6-5; the D gene is possibly TRBD1 (6 bases). The germline V gene encodes CDR1 MNHEY and CDR2 SVGAGI. CDR3 size: 12 residues.

The chain recombines TRBV24-1 with TRBJ2-5, with TRBD2 matching over 13 bases. This CDR3 spans 15 amino acids. Germline CDR1 reads KGHDR; CDR2 reads SFDVKD. The V segment lost 6 bases and the J segment 4 bases; nucleotides outside the gene matches: 4. In nucleotides, the CDR3 is TGTGCCACCAGTTCGGGACTAGCGGGATTAGAGACCCAGTACTTC. This translates into CATSSGLAGLETQYF.

The chain is built from TRBV19 and TRBJ2-1; unclear D gene. The CDR3 length is 15 residues. The V and J ends lost 3 bases and 2 bases respectively, with 11 bases between them. Germline V gene data show CDR1 as LNHDA and CDR2 as SQIVND (reference sequence). The CDR3 spells CASSIAAGPYNEQFF. The CDR3 DNA reads TGTGCCAGTAGTATCGCGGCAGGCCCCTACAATGAGCAGTTCTTC.

The V gene is TRBV7-3, the J gene TRBJ2-3, with 9 bases fitting TRBD2. Germline trimming cut 4 bases from V and 5 bases from J; bases unmatched to any gene: 7. The CDR3 consists of 15 residues. Germline V gene data show CDR1 as SGHTA and CDR2 as FQGTGA. DNA for the CDR3: TGTGCCAGCAGCTCATTAGCGGGAGAGGGAGATACGCAGTATTTT. It is translated as CASSSLAGEGDTQYF.

This clonotype was counted ten times or more. This chain links TRBV4-2 with TRBJ1-5; 9 nucleotides agree with TRBD1. V gave up 0 bases and J gave up 6 bases; unmatched junction bases: 6. CDR1 is LGHNA and CDR2 is YNFKEQ in the germline V gene. CDR3 length: 16 residues. The CDR3 loop reads CASSQDLGQGGQPQHF. The DNA of the CDR3 is TGTGCCAGCAGCCAAGATTTGGGACAGGGAGGTCAGCCCCAGCATTTT.

The chain uses TRBV14 and TRBJ2-7; 8 nucleotides match TRBD1. CDR1 SGHDN and CDR2 FVKESK come from the germline V gene. This CDR3 contains 12 residues. Losses at the gene ends were 4 bases for V and 6 bases for J; bases not matched to a gene: 2. For the CDR3, the DNA is TGTGCCAGCAGCCTGGGACAGGCCGAGCAGTACTTC. Its translation: CASSLGQAEQYF.